This T cell receptor beta chain is drawn from a study of spatial heterogeneity in lung cancer. This clonotype is labeled medium-sized. What it recognizes is unknown. Time point described: sample taken at primary tumor resection. The input material, whole RNA from tumor, nontumor lung or frozen PBMC, was sequenced unsorted. Overall study findings and caveats: The study found that expanded intratumoral alpha and beta TCR counts tracked tumor mutation counts. The authors estimated that about 7% of tumor T cells were covered for alpha chains and roughly 13% for beta chains.

The germline V gene encodes CDR1 DFQATT and CDR2 SNEGSKA (reference sequence). The CDR3 is 12 residues long. V lost 5 bases to trimming and J lost 5 bases, with 12 bases between them. TCR cDNA molecules each had a unique molecular identifier. One entry per CDR3 protein, called by TCRdb with MiXCR from the 5' RACE reads. The sample gives roughly 23,000 distinct CDR3 sequences, less than 5% of which show up once; around 9% is in the top ten. The chain has TRBV20-1 and TRBJ2-5, with no clear D. The origin of this receptor is a male donor with early-stage non-small cell lung cancer. The material was lung tumor tissue, obtained at surgery. The CDR3 DNA is TGCAGTGCTTTACAGATCGGGGAGACCCAGTACTTC. This encodes CSALQIGETQYF.